One and the same sample provided the 20 T cell receptor beta chains below, sequenced in a study of response to subunit inactivated influenza vaccine. TCRdb ran MiXCR on the RT-PCR reads and lists one entry per CDR3 protein. The sample holds approximately 160,000 distinct CDR3 sequences, 9.5% to 12% seen once. Sequencing was performed on CD8+ T cells sorted from PBMCs, taken around 2 years after vaccination. The receptors were gathered from a man aged 45 to 75 who received an inactivated influenza vaccine.

The V and J genes are TRBV2 and TRBJ2-3, with TRBD2 identical over 9 bases. Germline V gene data show CDR1 as SNHLY and CDR2 as FYNNEI. J gave up 0 bases and V 4 bases, and 2 bases lay outside the gene matches. The CDR3 runs to 15 residues. Here the CDR3 reads CASSALAGSTDTQYF. In nucleotides, the CDR3 is TGTGCCAGCAGTGCCCTAGCGGGGAGCACAGATACGCAGTATTTT.

The sample holds a few counts of this clonotype. This chain links TRBV11-2 with TRBJ2-7; D remains unclear. The germline V gene has CDR1 SGHAT and CDR2 FQNNGV. The CDR3 contains 12 residues. With 3 bases removed from V and 3 bases from J, the gap between germline ends came to 6 bases. Written as DNA, the CDR3 is TGTGCCAGCAGCTTTTCCCACTACGAGCAGTACTTC. Residues: CASSFSHYEQYF.

Concerning this clonotype: A junction boundary mismatches the germline segment, possibly from a read error. V usage is TRBV20-1 and J usage is TRBJ2-1; 9 bases map to TRBD2. The CDR3 is made up of 17 amino acids. Per the germline V gene, CDR1 is DFQATT and CDR2 is SNEGSKA (reference sequence). DNA of the CDR3: TGCTGTGCTAGAGATCCCACTAGCGGGTGCATCTTGGATGAGCAGTTCTTC. Residues: CCARDPTSGCILDEQFF.

The chain is built from TRBV10-3 and TRBJ2-1; 8 bases fit TRBD2. CDR1 and CDR2 from the germline V gene are ENHRY and SYGVKD. V shed 6 bases, J shed 6 bases, and the junction held 10 bases outside the gene matches. CDR3 length equals 15 residues. Written as DNA, the CDR3 is TGTGCCATCAGAAAAGGACTAGCTTCTCCCAATGAGCAGTTCTTC. Translation: CAIRKGLASPNEQFF.

This clonotype was seen only a few times. The chain is built from TRBV20-1 and TRBJ1-2; 8 bases match TRBD1. This CDR3 has 14 amino acids. CDR1 and CDR2 (germline): DFQATT, SNEGSKA (reference sequence). V lost 6 bases to trimming and J lost 2 bases; unmatched junction nucleotides: 8. The CDR3 loop reads CSAFRGRGNYGYTF. CDR3 nucleotide sequence: TGCAGTGCCTTCAGGGGGCGCGGGAACTATGGCTACACCTTC.

This clonotype was seen more than once but under ten times. The CDR3 DNA is TGCGCCAGCAGCTTAGGCAGGGAAGCTTTCTTT. Its protein product is CASSLGREAFF. The V and J genes are TRBV5-1 and TRBJ1-1; no definite D call. The V gene's germline CDR1 is SGHRS and CDR2 YFSETQ. CDR3 length: 11 amino acids. V shed 2 bases and J shed 8 bases, with 7 bases lying between them.

This clonotype was found many times. The V gene is TRBV12-3 or TRBV12-4, the J gene TRBJ2-7; the D gene is possibly TRBD1 (6 bases). This CDR3 is 14 amino acids long. V gave up 5 bases and J gave up 1 base, with 12 bases separating them. CDR3 bases: TGTGCCAGCAGTCCGAAAGGACAGTCCTACGAGCAGTACTTC. Translating it yields CASSPKGQSYEQYF.

This clonotype was seen a handful of times. V gene TRBV6-1 combines with J gene TRBJ1-1; 7 bases agree with TRBD1. Germline V gives CDR1 MNHNS, CDR2 SASEGT. CDR3 size: 20 residues. The V segment lost 5 bases and the J segment 3 bases; nucleotides outside the gene matches: 24. The CDR3 is CASSQYPTVTGYLVDTEAFF. The CDR3, as DNA: TGTGCCAGCAGTCAATACCCCACCGTGACAGGGTATTTAGTGGACACTGAAGCTTTCTTT.

This clonotype was recorded only once. A much larger clonotype is one base distant, so this may be a read error. The chain employs TRBV30 and TRBJ1-3; D ambiguous. Trimming took off 2 bases at V and 4 bases at J, with 6 bases between the two ends. Germline V gives CDR1 GTSNPN, CDR2 SVGIG (reference sequence). The CDR3 extends over 12 amino acids. The DNA of the CDR3 is TGTGCCTGGAGTCTAGTGGGAAACACCATATATTTT. Residues: CAWSLVGNTIYF.

This clonotype was picked up a small number of times. This chain links TRBV20-1 with TRBJ2-5; no firm D call. Between the trimmed V and J ends, which lost 6 bases and 0 bases, there was a span of 17 bases. CDR1 is DFQATT and CDR2 is SNEGSKA in the germline V gene (reference sequence). The CDR3 covers 15 residues. This CDR3 reads CSATESYGHQETQYF. The CDR3 DNA reads TGCAGTGCCACCGAAAGCTACGGACACCAAGAGACCCAGTACTTC.

This clonotype has at least ten counts. The genes are TRBV14 and TRBJ2-7; 8 bases are shared with TRBD1. The germline CDR1 and CDR2 sequences are SGHDN and FVKESK. There are 15 residues in the CDR3. V lost 5 bases to trimming and J lost 2 bases; unmatched junction nucleotides: 8. CDR3 bases: TGTGCCAGCAGCGTTGGACAGGGTGGTCCCTACGAGCAGTACTTC. Amino acids: CASSVGQGGPYEQYF.

CDR3 in DNA: TGTGCCAGCAGCTCCGTCGAGGGAGATACGCAGTATTTT. Protein product: CASSSVEGDTQYF. The rearrangement links TRBV7-6 to TRBJ2-3; perhaps TRBD2 as D (5 bases). From germline, CDR1 is SGHVS and CDR2 FNYEAQ. CDR3 size: 13 residues. V shed 4 bases and J shed 5 bases, with 10 bases lying between them. Variable domain in full (rest from reference TRBV7-6 and TRBJ2-3): GAGVSQSPRYKVTKRGQDVALRCDPISGHVSLYWYRQALGQGPEFLTYFNYEAQQDKSGLPNDRFSAERPEGSISTLTIQRTEQRDSAMYRCASSSVEGDTQYFGPGTRLTVL.

The chain has TRBV15 and TRBJ2-3; D is unclear. Between the trimmed V and J ends, which lost 1 base and 4 bases, there was a span of 12 bases. The CDR3 length is 15 residues. Germline lookup yields CDR1 LNHNV and CDR2 YYDKDF (reference sequence). DNA for the CDR3: TGTGCCACCAGCAGAGTCGGCAGCGAGGCAGATACGCAGTATTTT. Amino acids: CATSRVGSEADTQYF.

The sample holds a few counts of this clonotype. The rearrangement uses TRBV5-5 and TRBJ2-2, with a tentative D call TRBD1 (6 bases). V shed 1 base and J shed 6 bases, with 7 bases lying between them. The CDR3 runs 13 residues. In germline, CDR1 is SGHKS, CDR2 YYEKEE (reference sequence). CDR3 loop: CASSLSGAGELFF. As DNA, the CDR3 is TGTGCCAGCAGCTTGTCAGGGGCCGGGGAGCTGTTTTTT.

The table lists this clonotype with many counts. The chain joins TRBV25-1 to TRBJ1-1, with 7 bases fitting TRBD1. This CDR3 has 12 amino acids. The germline V gene has CDR1 MGHDK and CDR2 SYGVNS. J lost 5 bases, V lost 8 bases, and 5 bases had no gene match. The CDR3 loop reads CASRSGGTEAFF. DNA for the CDR3: TGTGCCAGCCGCTCAGGGGGTACTGAAGCTTTCTTT.

This clonotype was seen more than once but under ten times. This chain's CDR3 is CASSQDPGAVYNEQFF. CDR3 DNA sequence: TGTGCCAGCAGCCAAGATCCGGGAGCGGTCTACAATGAGCAGTTCTTC. The chain is built from TRBV4-2 and TRBJ2-1; tentative D call: TRBD2 (6 bases). Per germline, CDR1 LGHNA and CDR2 YNFKEQ. V shed 0 bases and J shed 3 bases, with 12 bases lying between them. The CDR3 is 16 amino acids.

In this sample, this clonotype turned up many times. The V gene is TRBV14, the J gene TRBJ2-3; D may be TRBD1 or TRBD2 (5 bases each). The ends were cut back, 0 bases at V and 2 bases at J, with 12 bases in the middle. This CDR3 is built from 16 residues. Per germline, CDR1 SGHDN and CDR2 FVKESK. CDR3 in DNA: TGTGCCAGCAGCCAAGAGGGGACGGCGAACACAGATACGCAGTATTTT. Amino acid sequence: CASSQEGTANTDTQYF.

The chain has TRBV7-6 and TRBJ2-5; D is ambiguous. The V and J ends lost 3 bases and 7 bases respectively, with 21 bases between them. Germline assignment: CDR1 SGHVS and CDR2 FNYEAQ. This CDR3 has 16 amino acids. This CDR3 reads CASSFLEALDGGTQYF. In nucleotides, the CDR3 is TGTGCCAGCAGCTTTCTCGAGGCGCTCGATGGTGGGACCCAGTACTTC.

This clonotype was detected many times. The rearrangement links TRBV7-2 to TRBJ2-7; D is undetermined. The CDR3 is 14 amino acids. In germline, CDR1 is SGHTA, CDR2 FQGNSA. V lost 2 bases to trimming and J lost 0 bases, with 8 bases between them. CDR3 sequence reads: CASSLITSSYEQYF. CDR3 coding DNA: TGTGCCAGCAGCTTAATTACGAGCTCCTACGAGCAGTACTTC.

The table lists this clonotype with a few counts. This chain uses TRBV4-1 with TRBJ1-1, with D maybe TRBD1 (5 bases). This CDR3 has 15 residues. The germline gives CDR1 MGHRA, CDR2 YSYEKL. V was shortened by 7 bases and J by 2 bases, with 17 bases between the two germline ends. The CDR3, as DNA: TGCGCCAGCAACCTTCAATGGGGGGGAAACACTGAAGCTTTCTTT. This codes for CASNLQWGGNTEAFF.